This T cell receptor beta chain was obtained from a study of CD8 T cells in ankylosing spondylitis. Whole-study results and caveats: In synovial fluid and blood from reactive arthritis, some motif variants were previously reported.

TCRdb independently ran MiXCR on the 5' RACE reads; one entry per CDR3 protein. This sample has under 150,000 distinct CDR3 sequences, with roughly 8.4% found just once. This clonotype was found many times. Its specificity is unknown. Germline V gene sequence: CDR1 MDHEN, CDR2 SYDVKM. The V gene lost 8 bases and the J gene lost 9 bases, with 11 bases spanning the gap. The CDR3 sequence is 11 residues long. The material sequenced was synovial fluid, either unsorted or a sorted T cell fraction (not recorded which). This clonotype originated in a male donor with ankylosing spondylitis. V gene TRBV28 combines with J gene TRBJ2-1; D gene uncertain. The CDR3 loop is CASSERTEQFF. CDR3 bases: TGTGCCAGCTCAGAGAGGACTGAGCAGTTCTTC.